The 3 T cell receptor beta chains given below trace back to one sample, sequenced in a study of T cells after yellow fever vaccination. One entry per CDR3 protein results from TCRdb running MiXCR on the 5' RACE reads. The sample yields approximately 90,000 distinct CDR3 sequences, roughly 15% seen once. The starting material was CD8+ T cells not binding an NS4B(214-222) dextramer, sorted from PBMCs, obtained more than 20 days after the first yellow fever vaccination. Receptor source: a man aged 18 to 29 who received the YFV17D yellow fever vaccine.

The genes are TRBV4-3 and TRBJ2-2; TRBD2 matches 7 bases. This CDR3 comprises 15 residues. Unmatched junction bases numbered 3, after V lost 5 bases and J lost 0 bases. Germline CDR1 is LGHNA and CDR2 is YSLEER. CDR3 DNA sequence: TGCGCCAGCAGCACAACTAGCGCGAACACCGGGGAGCTGTTTTTT. This encodes CASSTTSANTGELFF.

V gene TRBV6-5 combines with J gene TRBJ2-7, with unresolved D. Germline V gene data show CDR1 as MNHEY and CDR2 as SVGAGI. This CDR3 contains 12 residues. V was trimmed by 2 bases and J by 3 bases, leaving 5 bases between them. CDR3 in DNA: TGTGCCAGCAGTTACAACAGCTACGAGCAGTACTTC. Translating gives CASSYNSYEQYF.

This chain connects TRBV20-1 to TRBJ2-7; D uncertain. Deletions cut 0 bases from V and 3 bases from J, with 9 bases between. CDR3 length equals 13 residues. From germline, CDR1 is DFQATT and CDR2 SNEGSKA (reference sequence). CDR3 in amino acids: CSARDETDYEQYF. The CDR3 DNA reads as TGCAGTGCTAGAGATGAAACCGACTACGAGCAGTACTTC.